This T cell receptor beta chain was recorded in a study of graft-versus-host responses after intestinal transplantation. The CDR3 covers 14 residues. Per germline, CDR1 MGHRA and CDR2 YSYEKL. For this clone: Its matching antigen is unknown. Compared with germline, one end of the junction differs, possibly owing to a read error.

The assay was immunoSEQ multiplex PCR, and TCRdb's table has in-frame clones only and misses some. The table shows around 90,000 clones, with over 85% occurring only once. The chain uses TRBV4-1 and TRBJ2-3; maybe TRBD2 (5 bases). The TCR originated in a human donor who received an intestinal transplant. Sequenced here: unstimulated CD4+ T cells sorted from spleen or lymph node cells, sampled before intestinal transplant. The CDR3 here is CASSHGGSTDTQYF. The CDR3 DNA reads as TGTGCCAGCAGCCACGGAGGTAGCACAGATACGCAGTATTTT.